This T cell receptor (beta chain) originates from a study of early T cells in non-severe SARS-CoV-2 infection. Across the whole study: From unsorted whole blood, bulk RNA was sequenced, and the chains remained unpaired. Study observations and caveats: VDJdb matching, biased toward anti-spike CD8 responses, missed private and CD4 specificities.

The CDR3 is 15 amino acids. Losses at the gene ends were 8 bases for V and 0 bases for J; bases not matched to a gene: 5. Researchers attached unique molecular identifiers to individual cDNA molecules. MiXCR, run by TCRdb on the 5' RACE reads, gives a single entry per CDR3 protein. The sample lists 45,000 to 60,000 distinct CDR3 sequences, over 7% occurring once. This clonotype was seen a few times. Its antigen remains unknown. This rearrangement joins TRBV12-3 or TRBV12-4 to TRBJ2-1; TRBD2 matches 9 bases. This TCR derives from an adult who was a healthcare worker with PCR-confirmed SARS-CoV-2 infection or an uninfected control (not recorded which). The sample was whole blood. The CDR3 sequence: CASSSGESSYNEQFF. The CDR3 DNA follows: TGTGCCAGCTCTAGCGGGGAAAGCTCCTACAATGAGCAGTTCTTC.